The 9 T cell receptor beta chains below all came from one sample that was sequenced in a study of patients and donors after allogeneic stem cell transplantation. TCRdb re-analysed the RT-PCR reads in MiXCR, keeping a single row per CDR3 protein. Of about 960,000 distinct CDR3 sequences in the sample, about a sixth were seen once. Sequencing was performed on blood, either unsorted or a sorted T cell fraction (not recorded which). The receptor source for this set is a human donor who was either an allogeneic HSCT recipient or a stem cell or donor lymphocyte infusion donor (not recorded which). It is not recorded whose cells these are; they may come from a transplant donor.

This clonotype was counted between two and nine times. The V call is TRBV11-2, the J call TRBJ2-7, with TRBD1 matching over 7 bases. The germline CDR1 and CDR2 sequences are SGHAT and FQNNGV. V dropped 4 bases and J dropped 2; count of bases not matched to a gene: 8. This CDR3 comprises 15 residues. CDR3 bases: TGTGCCAGCAGCTCACTAAGGGACAGACCCTACGAGCAGTACTTC. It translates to CASSSLRDRPYEQYF. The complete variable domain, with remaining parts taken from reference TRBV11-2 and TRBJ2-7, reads EAGVAQSPRYKIIEKRQSVAFWCNPISGHATLYWYQQILGQGPKLLIQFQNNGVVDDSQLPKDRFSAERLKGVDSTLKIQPAKLEDSAVYLCASSSLRDRPYEQYFGPGTRLTVT.

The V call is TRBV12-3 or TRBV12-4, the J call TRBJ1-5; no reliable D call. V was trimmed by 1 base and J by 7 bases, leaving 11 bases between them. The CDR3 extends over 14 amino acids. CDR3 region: CASSLGTPLQPQHF. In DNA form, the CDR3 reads TGTGCCAGCAGTTTAGGGACGCCCCTCCAGCCCCAGCATTTT.

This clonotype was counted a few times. The CDR3: CASSYIGDSPYNEQFF. The CDR3 DNA reads TGTGCCAGCAGTTACATTGGAGACAGCCCCTACAATGAGCAGTTCTTC. This sequence joins TRBV6-5 and TRBJ2-1; a possible D gene is TRBD1 (5 bases). This CDR3 is 16 amino acids long. The V gene's germline CDR1 is MNHEY and CDR2 SVGAGI. V was cut by 2 bases and J by 2 bases, with 13 bases left in between.

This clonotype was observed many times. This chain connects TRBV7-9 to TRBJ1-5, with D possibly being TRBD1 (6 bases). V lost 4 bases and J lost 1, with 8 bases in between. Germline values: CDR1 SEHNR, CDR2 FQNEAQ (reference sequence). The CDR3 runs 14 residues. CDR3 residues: CASSSDRSNQPQHF. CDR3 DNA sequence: TGTGCCAGCAGCTCTGACAGGAGCAATCAGCCCCAGCATTTT.

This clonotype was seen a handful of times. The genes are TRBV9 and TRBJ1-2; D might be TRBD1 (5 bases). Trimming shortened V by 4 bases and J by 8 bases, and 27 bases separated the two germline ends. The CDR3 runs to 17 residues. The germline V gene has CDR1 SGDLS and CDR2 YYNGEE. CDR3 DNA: TGTGCCAGCAGCCCCTTGACAGTTCCGACCCCTTCAGGGGGCTACACCTTC. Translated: CASSPLTVPTPSGGYTF.

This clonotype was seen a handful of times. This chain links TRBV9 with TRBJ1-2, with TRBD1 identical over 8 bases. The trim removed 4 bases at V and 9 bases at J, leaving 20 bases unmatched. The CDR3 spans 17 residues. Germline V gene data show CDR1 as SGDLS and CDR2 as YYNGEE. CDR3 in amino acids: CASSLLSGQGADGSYTF. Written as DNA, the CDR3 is TGTGCCAGCAGCCTTCTTTCTGGGCAGGGGGCAGACGGGAGCTACACCTTC.

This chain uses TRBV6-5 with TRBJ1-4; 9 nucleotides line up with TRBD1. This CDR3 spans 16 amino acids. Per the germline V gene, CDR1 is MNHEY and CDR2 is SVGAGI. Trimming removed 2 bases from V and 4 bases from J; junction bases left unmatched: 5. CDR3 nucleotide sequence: TGTGCCAGCAGTTACGCCGCGACAGGGGGTAATGAAAAACTGTTTTTT. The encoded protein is CASSYAATGGNEKLFF.

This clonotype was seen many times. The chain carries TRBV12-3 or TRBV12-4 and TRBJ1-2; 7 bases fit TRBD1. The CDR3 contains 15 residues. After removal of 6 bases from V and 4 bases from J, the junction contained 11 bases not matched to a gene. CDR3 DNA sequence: TGTGCCAGCAGCCCTGGACAGGAAGGCTTCTATGGCTACACCTTC. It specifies CASSPGQEGFYGYTF.

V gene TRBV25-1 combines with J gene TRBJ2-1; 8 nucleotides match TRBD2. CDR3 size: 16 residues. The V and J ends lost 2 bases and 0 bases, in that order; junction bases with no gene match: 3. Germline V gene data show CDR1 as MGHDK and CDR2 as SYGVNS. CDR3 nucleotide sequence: TGTGCCAGCAGTGAAACGAGCGGGGGCTCCTACAATGAGCAGTTCTTC. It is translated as CASSETSGGSYNEQFF.